A selection of T cell receptor beta chains follows, all from one sample in a study of shared clonotypes between healthy human individuals. Measured with immunoSEQ multiplex PCR; TCRdb has only the in-frame clones, and not every one. The repertoire consists of 1,500,000 or so clones, with around 98.5% occurring once and the leading ten covering 0.36%. The sequenced sample was naive CD4+ T cells sorted from blood. The receptors shown here come from a man between 25 and 39 years old in good health. CDR3s include the opening cysteine and the closing phenylalanine or tryptophan. The D gene is left open where the match is weak. Clone size is stated in some rows and not others, as once, few, many or a class when expanded.

clone size	V gene	D gene	J gene	CDR3 protein	CDR3 DNA
-	TRBV30	TRBD2	TRBJ2-7	CAWRAGGRDYEQYF	TGTGCCTGGAGAGCGGGCGGGAGGGACTACGAGCAGTACTTC
-	TRBV2	TRBD1	TRBJ1-5	CASSPDRGLRQPQHF	TGTGCCAGCAGTCCGGACAGGGGCCTCCGGCAGCCCCAGCATTTT
-	TRBV9	TRBD2	TRBJ2-1	CASKRTSGANEQFF	TGTGCCAGCAAAAGGACTAGCGGCGCTAATGAGCAGTTCTTC
-	TRBV11-2	TRBD2	TRBJ2-3	CASGLGLKSGDTQYF	TGTGCCAGCGGATTGGGACTAAAAAGCGGAGATACGCAGTATTTT
once	TRBV29-1	-	TRBJ2-5	CSVGQSQETQYF	TGCAGCGTCGGACAGTCCCAAGAGACCCAGTACTTC
once	TRBV5-4	-	TRBJ2-3	CASSLRSTDTQYF	TGTGCCAGCAGCTTGCGGAGCACAGATACGCAGTATTTT
-	TRBV25-1	-	TRBJ1-2	CASSESLGGYTF	TGTGCCAGCAGTGAATCTCTCGGGGGCTACACCTTC
-	TRBV5-6	-	TRBJ1-2	CASSLDLGDGYTF	TGTGCCAGCAGCTTGGACTTGGGCGATGGCTACACCTTC
-	TRBV6-5	TRBD1	TRBJ2-7	CASSYRGTGSSEQYF	TGTGCCAGCAGTTACCGGGGGACAGGGTCGAGCGAGCAGTACTTC
-	TRBV4-1	TRBD2	TRBJ2-7	CASSQEIAGVREQYF	TGCGCCAGCAGCCAAGAAATCGCGGGAGTGCGGGAGCAGTACTTC
-	TRBV7-8	TRBD2	TRBJ2-7	CASSLVGRGLNSYEQYF	TGTGCCAGCAGCTTAGTCGGGAGGGGTCTCAACTCCTACGAGCAGTACTTC
-	TRBV19	TRBD2	TRBJ2-2	CATTSGTNTGELFF	TGTGCCACTACCAGCGGGACGAACACCGGGGAGCTGTTTTTT
-	TRBV9	TRBD2	TRBJ2-1	CASSVVPSKGLAGEGEQFF	TGTGCCAGCAGCGTAGTACCTAGTAAGGGACTAGCGGGAGAGGGAGAGCAGTTCTTC
-	TRBV5-1	-	TRBJ2-1	CASSFPSSYNEQFF	TGCGCCAGCAGCTTCCCGAGCTCCTACAATGAGCAGTTCTTC
once	TRBV18	-	TRBJ2-1	CASSPGPYYNEQFF	TGTGCCAGCTCACCAGGGCCTTACTACAATGAGCAGTTCTTC
-	TRBV27	-	TRBJ2-7	CASRSGLAYEQYF	TGTGCCAGCAGGAGCGGGTTAGCCTACGAGCAGTACTTC
-	TRBV7-2	-	TRBJ2-5	CASSHRETQYF	TGTGCCAGCAGCCATAGAGAGACCCAGTACTTC
-	TRBV7-3	-	TRBJ2-3	CASSLGSIDTQYF	TGTGCCAGCAGCCTCGGGAGTATAGATACGCAGTATTTT
-	TRBV28	TRBD1	TRBJ2-2	CASSSRGTGAGELFF	TGTGCCAGCAGTTCTAGGGGCACAGGGGCCGGGGAGCTGTTTTTT
-	TRBV5-1	-	TRBJ2-3	CASSRTEGLGNTQYF	TGCGCCAGCAGCCGCACGGAGGGGCTAGGAAATACGCAGTATTTT
-	TRBV27	TRBD1	TRBJ2-7	CASSLTRRTGGGEQYF	TGTGCCAGCAGTCTCACCCGCAGGACAGGGGGCGGCGAGCAGTACTTC
-	TRBV4-1	TRBD2	TRBJ2-7	CASSPGLAGHEQYF	TGCGCCAGCAGCCCCGGACTAGCGGGCCACGAGCAGTACTTC
-	TRBV7-8	TRBD2	TRBJ2-7	CASSSPGLAGGRNYEQYF	TGTGCCAGCAGCTCGCCGGGGCTAGCGGGAGGTCGAAACTACGAGCAGTACTTC
-	TRBV5-1	-	TRBJ2-7	CASSLEAGPHEQYF	TGCGCCAGCAGCTTGGAAGCTGGTCCACACGAGCAGTACTTC
-	TRBV7-2	TRBD2	TRBJ2-7	CASSLTSGPGAPYEQYF	TGTGCCAGCAGCCTGACTAGCGGGCCGGGGGCCCCCTACGAGCAGTACTTC
-	TRBV5-4	-	TRBJ1-1	CASSLDRRNEAFF	TGTGCCAGCAGCCTGGACAGAAGGAATGAAGCTTTCTTT
-	TRBV11-2	TRBD1	TRBJ2-3	CASSLRTGIDTQYF	TGTGCCAGCAGCCTTCGGACAGGGATAGATACGCAGTATTTT
-	TRBV6-6	-	TRBJ2-4	CASSTSGTAKNIQYF	TGTGCCAGCAGTACCTCCGGGACAGCCAAAAACATTCAGTACTTC
-	TRBV28	TRBD1	TRBJ1-2	CASSLNGQGRGANYGYTF	TGTGCCAGCAGTTTAAACGGACAGGGAAGGGGAGCTAACTATGGCTACACCTTC
-	TRBV5-1	-	TRBJ2-1	CASSQQGTVSYNEQFF	TGCGCCAGCAGCCAGCAGGGTACAGTCTCCTACAATGAGCAGTTCTTC
-	TRBV19	-	TRBJ2-5	CASSRGLQETQYF	TGTGCCAGTAGTCGAGGCCTTCAAGAGACCCAGTACTTC
-	TRBV7-9	-	TRBJ2-3	CASSLKRGVISDTQYF	TGTGCCAGCAGCTTGAAAAGGGGGGTCATTTCAGATACGCAGTATTTT
-	TRBV29-1	TRBD2	TRBJ2-2	CSGKTSAGELFF	TGCAGCGGGAAGACTAGCGCCGGGGAGCTGTTTTTT
-	TRBV11-3	-	TRBJ2-2	CASSLDGNTGELFF	TGTGCCAGCAGCTTAGATGGGAACACCGGGGAGCTGTTTTTT
-	TRBV6-1	TRBD1	TRBJ1-2	CASRDRGVHGYTF	TGTGCCAGCCGGGACAGGGGAGTTCATGGCTACACCTTC
-	TRBV6-1	-	TRBJ1-5	CASSVGSNNQPQHF	TGTGCCAGCAGTGTTGGCAGTAACAATCAGCCCCAGCATTTT
-	TRBV30	-	TRBJ1-1	CAWSVLRGVVTEAFF	TGTGCCTGGAGTGTTTTGCGGGGAGTGGTCACTGAAGCTTTCTTT
-	TRBV18	-	TRBJ1-2	CASSPKFRTINYGYTF	TGTGCCAGCTCACCCAAATTTCGGACCATTAACTATGGCTACACCTTC
-	TRBV18	-	TRBJ2-3	CASSPRRPTSTDTQYF	TGTGCCAGCTCGCCGAGACGGCCTACTAGCACAGATACGCAGTATTTT
-	TRBV7-6	-	TRBJ2-1	CASSLPLDEQFF	TGTGCCAGCAGCTTACCTCTGGACGAGCAGTTCTTC
-	TRBV6-1	TRBD1	TRBJ2-7	CASRTGVKVYEQYF	TGTGCCAGCAGGACAGGGGTTAAGGTCTACGAGCAGTACTTC
-	TRBV10-2	-	TRBJ1-5	CASSVTTSGAVGNQPQHF	TGCGCCAGCAGTGTGACCACGTCAGGGGCTGTGGGCAATCAGCCCCAGCATTTT
-	TRBV18	TRBD1	TRBJ2-1	CASSPLGQGLVYNEQFF	TGTGCCAGCTCACCACTGGGACAGGGGCTCGTGTACAATGAGCAGTTCTTC
-	TRBV7-8	TRBD1	TRBJ2-7	CASSLVGDSSYEQYF	TGTGCCAGCAGCTTAGTGGGGGACAGTTCCTACGAGCAGTACTTC
-	TRBV19	TRBD2	TRBJ2-7	CASSIGGLAGGAYEQYF	TGTGCCAGTAGTATCGGAGGACTAGCGGGAGGGGCCTACGAGCAGTACTTC
-	TRBV18	-	TRBJ2-2	CASSSLTGTNTGELFF	TGTGCCAGCTCATCCCTGACCGGGACGAACACCGGGGAGCTGTTTTTT
-	TRBV5-8	-	TRBJ1-1	CASSLETGVGVTEAFF	TGTGCCAGCAGCTTGGAAACCGGGGTCGGGGTCACTGAAGCTTTCTTT
-	TRBV11-2	-	TRBJ2-7	CASSLERSPVSGHYEQYF	TGTGCCAGCAGCTTAGAAAGATCTCCAGTCTCGGGGCACTACGAGCAGTACTTC
-	TRBV11-2	-	TRBJ2-7	CASSLGQSYEQYF	TGTGCCAGCAGCTTAGGGCAGTCCTACGAGCAGTACTTC
-	TRBV29-1	TRBD2	TRBJ2-1	CSVGTSEYNEQFF	TGCAGCGTGGGGACTAGCGAGTACAATGAGCAGTTCTTC
-	TRBV5-1	-	TRBJ2-5	CASSPRDGQETQYF	TGCGCCAGCAGCCCCCGGGATGGCCAAGAGACCCAGTACTTC
-	TRBV11-3	-	TRBJ2-3	CASATGWDTDTQYF	TGTGCCAGCGCCACCGGGTGGGACACAGATACGCAGTATTTT